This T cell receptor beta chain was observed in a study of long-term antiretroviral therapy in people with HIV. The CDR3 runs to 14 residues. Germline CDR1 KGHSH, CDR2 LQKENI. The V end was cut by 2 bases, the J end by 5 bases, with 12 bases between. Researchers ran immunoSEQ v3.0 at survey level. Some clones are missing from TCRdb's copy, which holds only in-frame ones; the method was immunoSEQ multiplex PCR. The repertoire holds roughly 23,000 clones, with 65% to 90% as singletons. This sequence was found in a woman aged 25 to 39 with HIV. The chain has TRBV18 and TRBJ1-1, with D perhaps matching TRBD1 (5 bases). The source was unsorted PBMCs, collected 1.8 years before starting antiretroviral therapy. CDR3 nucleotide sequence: TGTGCCAGCTCACCAGCTCAGGGAAGGACTGAAGCTTTCTTT. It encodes CASSPAQGRTEAFF.